The 9 T cell receptor beta chains below were found in one sample sequenced in a study of radiotherapy plus CTLA-4 blockade in lung cancer. Here immunoSEQ multiplex PCR was the method, and the copy in TCRdb shows in-frame clones only, minus some. The profile shows roughly 130,000 clones, 75% to 90% of them singletons. Sequenced here: peripheral blood, sampled from a patient treated with radiotherapy plus ipilimumab. All receptors come from a human donor with non-small cell lung cancer that progressed on radiotherapy plus ipilimumab.

The rearrangement links TRBV6-5 to TRBJ2-7, with D uncertain. Germline V gives CDR1 MNHEY, CDR2 SVGAGI. V was cut by 0 bases and J by 4 bases, with 16 bases left in between. This CDR3 comprises 16 residues. The CDR3 here is CASSYSLSDTPYEQYF. In DNA, the CDR3 is TGTGCCAGCAGTTACTCCTTAAGTGATACCCCTTACGAGCAGTACTTC.

The rearrangement links TRBV6-4 to TRBJ1-2, with 8 bases matching TRBD1. The trim removed 7 bases at V and 4 bases at J, leaving 11 bases unmatched. The CDR3 extends over 15 amino acids. The germline V gene has CDR1 MRHNA and CDR2 SNTAGT. The CDR3 DNA is TGTGCCAGCACGGAAAATCGGACAGGGTGCTATGGCTACACCTTC. This sequence encodes CASTENRTGCYGYTF.

The J gene is TRBJ2-7, the V gene TRBV9; D call uncertain. The V gene's germline CDR1 is SGDLS and CDR2 YYNGEE. The CDR3 runs 14 residues. Trimming cost V 2 bases and J 6 bases, with 15 bases left between them. CDR3: CASSVGRVMGEQYF. The CDR3 DNA reads as TGTGCCAGCAGCGTGGGAAGGGTGATGGGCGAGCAGTACTTC.

This chain uses TRBV7-2 with TRBJ1-3; a possible D gene is TRBD1 (5 bases). The V gene's germline CDR1 is SGHTA and CDR2 FQGNSA. The CDR3 is 15 amino acids. V lost 2 bases and J lost 4, with 12 bases in between. The CDR3 region is CASSLRQGSGNTIYF. CDR3 in DNA: TGTGCCAGCAGCTTACGGCAGGGTTCGGGAAACACCATATATTTT.

This clone has just one count. The chain joins TRBV5-4 to TRBJ2-1; 7 bases map to TRBD2. Germline CDR1 reads SGHNT; CDR2 reads YYREEE (reference sequence). The CDR3 is made up of 16 amino acids. Trimming removed 1 base from V and 4 bases from J; junction bases left unmatched: 8. CDR3 amino acids: CASSLTPTSRYNEQFF. The DNA of the CDR3 is TGTGCCAGCAGCTTGACCCCGACTAGCAGATACAATGAGCAGTTCTTC. Supplemented by reference TRBV5-4 and TRBJ2-1, the full variable domain reads ETGVTQSPTHLIKTRGQQVTLRCSSQSGHNTVSWYQQALGQGPQFIFQYYREEENGRGNFPPRFSGLQFPNYSSELNVNALELDDSALYLCASSLTPTSRYNEQFFGPGTRLTVL.

The V call is TRBV7-2, the J call TRBJ2-7; 7 bases align to TRBD2. The CDR3 loop spans 12 amino acids. CDR1 and CDR2 (germline): SGHTA, FQGNSA. CDR3 in DNA: TGTGCGGGGGGGAGCGGACCCTACGAGCAGTACTTC. Encoded protein: CAGGSGPYEQYF.

This chain uses TRBV10-1 with TRBJ2-1; 12 bases fit TRBD2. The CDR3 totals 13 residues. Germline CDR1 is WNHNN and CDR2 is SYGVQD (reference sequence). The V segment lost 4 bases and the J segment 10 bases; nucleotides outside the gene matches: 2. CDR3 nucleotide sequence: TGCGCCAGCAGTGCACTAGCGGGAGGAGAGCAGTTCTTC. This encodes CASSALAGGEQFF.

J is TRBJ2-5 and V is TRBV29-1; 9 bases match TRBD1. J gave up 5 bases and V 1 base, and 5 bases lay outside the gene matches. CDR3 length: 14 residues. Germline CDR1 SQVTM, CDR2 ANQGSEA. The CDR3 protein is CSVEGRQGGETQYF. DNA of the CDR3: TGCAGCGTTGAAGGTAGACAGGGGGGGGAGACCCAGTACTTC.

This chain joins TRBV2 and TRBJ2-1; D not certain. Per the germline V gene, CDR1 is SNHLY and CDR2 is FYNNEI. The CDR3 extends over 14 amino acids. V was trimmed by 4 bases and J by 9 bases, leaving 16 bases between them. The chain's CDR3 is CASSVRQVAGEQFF. CDR3 nucleotide sequence: TGTGCCAGCAGTGTAAGGCAGGTAGCCGGTGAGCAGTTCTTC. The full variable domain, rest sourced from reference TRBV2 and TRBJ2-1, is EPEVTQTPSHQVTQMGQEVILRCVPISNHLYFYWYRQILGQKVEFLVSFYNNEISEKSEIFDDQFSVERPDGSNFTLKIRSTKLEDSAMYFCASSVRQVAGEQFFGPGTRLTVL.